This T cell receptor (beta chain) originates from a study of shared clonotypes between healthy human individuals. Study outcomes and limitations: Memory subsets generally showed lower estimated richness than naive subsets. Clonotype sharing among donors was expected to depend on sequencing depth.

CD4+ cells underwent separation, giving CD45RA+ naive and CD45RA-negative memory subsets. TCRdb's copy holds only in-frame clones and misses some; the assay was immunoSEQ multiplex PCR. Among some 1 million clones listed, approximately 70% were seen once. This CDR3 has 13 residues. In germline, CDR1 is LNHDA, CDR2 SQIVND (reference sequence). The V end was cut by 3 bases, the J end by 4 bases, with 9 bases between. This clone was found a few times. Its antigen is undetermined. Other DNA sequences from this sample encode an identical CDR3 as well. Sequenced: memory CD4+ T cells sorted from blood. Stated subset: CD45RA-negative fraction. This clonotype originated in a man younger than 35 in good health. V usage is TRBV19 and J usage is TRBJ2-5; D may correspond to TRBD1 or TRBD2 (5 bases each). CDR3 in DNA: TGTGCCAGTAGTATCACTAGGGGAGAGACCCAGTACTTC. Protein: CASSITRGETQYF. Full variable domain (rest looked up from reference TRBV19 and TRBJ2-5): DGGITQSPKYLFRKEGQNVTLSCEQNLNHDAMYWYRQDPGQGLRLIYYSQIVNDFQKGDIAEGYSVSREKKESFPLTVTSAQKNPTAFYLCASSITRGETQYFGPGTRLLVL.